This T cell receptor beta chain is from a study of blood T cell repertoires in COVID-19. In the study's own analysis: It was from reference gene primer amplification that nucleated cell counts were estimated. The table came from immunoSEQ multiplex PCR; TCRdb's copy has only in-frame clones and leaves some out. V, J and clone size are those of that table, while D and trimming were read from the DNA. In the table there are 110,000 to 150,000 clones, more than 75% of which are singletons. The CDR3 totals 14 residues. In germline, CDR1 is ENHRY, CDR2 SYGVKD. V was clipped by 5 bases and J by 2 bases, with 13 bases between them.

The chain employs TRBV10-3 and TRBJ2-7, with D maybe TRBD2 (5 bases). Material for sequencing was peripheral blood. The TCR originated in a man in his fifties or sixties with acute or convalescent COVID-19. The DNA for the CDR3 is TGTGCCATCAGTCCGGGGATAACCCCCTACGAGCAGTACTTC. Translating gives CAISPGITPYEQYF.